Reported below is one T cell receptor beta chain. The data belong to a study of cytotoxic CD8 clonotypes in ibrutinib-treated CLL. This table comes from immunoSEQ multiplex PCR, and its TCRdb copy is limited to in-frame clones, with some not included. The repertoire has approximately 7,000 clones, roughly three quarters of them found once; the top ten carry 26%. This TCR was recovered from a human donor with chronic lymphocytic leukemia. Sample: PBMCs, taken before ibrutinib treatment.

CDR3 loop: CASSRSPNSNQPQHF. In DNA form, the CDR3 reads TGTGCCAGCAGCCGGAGTCCAAATAGCAATCAGCCCCAGCATTTT. V usage is TRBV9 and J usage is TRBJ1-5; no reliable D call. The CDR3 spans 15 residues. The V end lost 4 bases, the J end lost 0 bases, and 11 bases lay between the germline ends. Germline CDR1 reads SGDLS; CDR2 reads YYNGEE.